This TCR beta chain comes out of a study of siplizumab effects on memory and regulatory T cells. Study-wide points: The majority of clones, roughly 80-96% of proliferating CD4+ or CD8+ clones, lacked an assignable naive or memory phenotype.

For this clone: The antigen is undetermined.

CDR3 size: 15 residues. The ends lost 5 bases at V and 5 bases at J; junction bases unmatched: 7. CDR1 SGHTA and CDR2 FQGTGA come from the germline V gene. The assay was immunoSEQ multiplex PCR, and TCRdb's table has in-frame clones only and misses some. Here the sample spans some 7,000 clones, 60% to 75% being singletons. The specimen sequenced was effector memory CD8+ T cells sorted from blood. Noted subset: unstimulated CD8+ effector memory T cells. This chain connects TRBV7-3 to TRBJ2-3; 10 positions agree with TRBD1. The sequence was obtained from a human donor in good health. The CDR3: CASSPGQGGIDTQYF. The CDR3 DNA reads TGTGCCAGCAGCCCCGGACAGGGGGGAATAGATACGCAGTATTTT. The whole variable domain, filled in from reference TRBV7-3 and TRBJ2-3, reads GAGVSQTPSNKVTEKGKYVELRCDPISGHTALYWYRQSLGQGPEFLIYFQGTGAADDSGLPNDRFFAVRPEGSVSTLKIQRTERGDSAVYLCASSPGQGGIDTQYFGPGTRLTVL.